The 22 T cell receptor beta chains below all came from one sample that was sequenced in a study of control samples from healthy donors and cancer patients. Libraries were prepared by immunoSEQ multiplex PCR; TCRdb keeps only in-frame clonotypes and omits some of them. The data contain approximately 180,000 clones, 75% to 95% of them singletons. Sequencing used blood. These receptors all come from a woman between 35 and 50 years old in good health.

This clone was recorded only once. This chain links TRBV5-8 with TRBJ2-6; D not certain. Germline CDR1 and CDR2: SGHTS and YDEGEE. The length of the CDR3 is 14 residues. Trimming shortened V by 2 bases and J by 3 bases, and 6 bases separated the two germline ends. CDR3 region: CASSLNFGANVLTF. The CDR3 DNA is TGTGCCAGCAGCTTAAATTTTGGGGCCAACGTCCTGACTTTC.

This chain links TRBV10-3 with TRBJ1-1; D uncertain. The V gene's germline CDR1 is ENHRY and CDR2 SYGVKD. Deletions cut 2 bases from V and 7 bases from J, with 5 bases between. This CDR3 has 11 residues. The chain's CDR3 is CAISEESEAFF. DNA of the CDR3: TGTGCCATCAGTGAGGAAAGTGAAGCTTTCTTT.

V gene TRBV2 combines with J gene TRBJ2-1; tentative D call: TRBD2 (6 bases). Trimming pared 7 bases from V and 7 bases from J, leaving 14 bases between. Per germline, CDR1 SNHLY and CDR2 FYNNEI. The CDR3 has 13 amino acids. This CDR3 is CASKRAMGNEQFF. DNA for the CDR3: TGTGCCAGCAAGCGGGCCATGGGTAATGAGCAGTTCTTC.

The chain has TRBV27 and TRBJ2-5; possible D gene TRBD1, 7 bases. CDR3 size: 11 residues. Trimming removed 6 bases at V and 7 bases at J, with 9 bases between. Germline lookup yields CDR1 MNHEY and CDR2 SMNVEV (reference sequence). CDR3 DNA: TGTGCCAGCAGCCAGGGGGGGACCCAGTACTTC. Translating gives CASSQGGTQYF.

This clone was counted a single time. This chain links TRBV9 with TRBJ1-5; D unclear. In germline, CDR1 is SGDLS, CDR2 YYNGEE. Between the trimmed V and J ends, which lost 3 bases and 4 bases, there was a span of 8 bases. This CDR3 has 13 residues. The CDR3 protein is CASSGAPNQPQHF. In DNA, the CDR3 is TGTGCCAGCAGCGGGGCCCCGAATCAGCCCCAGCATTTT.

The genes are TRBV18 and TRBJ2-3; 10 nucleotides align to TRBD1. The germline V gene has CDR1 KGHSH and CDR2 LQKENI. J was trimmed by 5 bases and V by 3 bases; bases with no gene match: 8. The CDR3 length is 16 residues. CDR3 protein: CASSPPTGGEIDTQYF. The CDR3 DNA reads as TGTGCCAGCTCACCCCCGACAGGGGGCGAAATAGATACGCAGTATTTT.

The chain couples TRBV7-2 to TRBJ2-7; tentatively, D is TRBD2 (7 bases). The CDR3 runs 12 residues. Germline V CDR1 and CDR2: SGHTA, FQGNSA. V was cut by 8 bases and J by 5 bases, with 13 bases left in between. CDR3 DNA: TGTGCCAGCCGACGGGGGGCCGACGAGCAGTACTTC. This codes for CASRRGADEQYF.

This clone appeared a few times. The chain uses TRBV7-6 and TRBJ2-7; 10 bases align to TRBD1. CDR1 is SGHVS, CDR2 FNYEAQ, per germline. Trimming took 0 bases from V and 4 from J; bases not matched to a gene: 9. CDR3 length: 17 residues. The CDR3 reads CASSLATPGTGEYEQYF. The CDR3 nucleotides are TGTGCCAGCAGCTTAGCTACCCCCGGGACAGGGGAATACGAGCAGTACTTC.

The chain carries TRBV19 and TRBJ1-5; tentatively, D is TRBD1 (6 bases). Per the germline V gene, CDR1 is LNHDA and CDR2 is SQIVND (reference sequence). The CDR3 has 14 residues. Trimming removed 2 bases from V and 3 bases from J, with 8 bases in between. In DNA form, the CDR3 reads TGTGCCAGTAGTATAACAGGGATCAATCAGCCCCAGCATTTT. It is translated as CASSITGINQPQHF.

The rearrangement links TRBV3-1 (or the pseudogene TRBV3-2) to TRBJ2-7; D unresolved. The length of the CDR3 is 17 residues. Germline loops: CDR1 LGHDT, CDR2 YNNKEL (reference sequence). Trimming took 0 bases from V and 0 from J, leaving 15 bases between them. The CDR3 loop is CASSQELRSAPSYEQYF. The CDR3 nucleotides are TGTGCCAGCAGCCAAGAGTTGAGGTCGGCACCCTCCTACGAGCAGTACTTC.

The V and J genes are TRBV24-1 and TRBJ2-7; 7 bases match TRBD1. Trimming removed 0 bases from V and 3 bases from J; junction bases left unmatched: 13. There are 18 residues in the CDR3. Germline lookup yields CDR1 KGHDR and CDR2 SFDVKD. The DNA for the CDR3 is TGTGCCACCAGTGATTTGCCCCCGGGGACAGACAGGATCTACGAGCAGTACTTC. Residues: CATSDLPPGTDRIYEQYF.

This clone was detected once. The chain combines TRBV2 with TRBJ1-4, with D maybe TRBD1 (5 bases). The germline CDR1 and CDR2 sequences are SNHLY and FYNNEI. The CDR3 contains 13 residues. Trimming removed 4 bases from V and 8 bases from J, with 11 bases in between. In DNA, the CDR3 is TGTGCCAGCAGTGGGCGGGAGGGGGAAAAACTGTTTTTT. Translating it yields CASSGREGEKLFF.

Written as DNA, the CDR3 is TGTGCCAGCAGTTTCCAGGGGGCCGGTGAAAAACTGTTTTTT. It is translated as CASSFQGAGEKLFF. The J gene is TRBJ1-4, the V gene TRBV27, with 8 bases identical to TRBD1. The CDR3 loop spans 14 amino acids. CDR1 and CDR2 from the germline V gene are MNHEY and SMNVEV (reference sequence). V lost 3 bases, J lost 7 bases, and 4 bases stayed unmatched. Full variable domain (missing parts from reference TRBV27 and TRBJ1-4): EAQVTQNPRYLITVTGKKLTVTCSQNMNHEYMSWYRQDPGLGLRQIYYSMNVEVTDKGDVPEGYKVSRKEKRNFPLILESPSPNQTSLYFCASSFQGAGEKLFFGSGTQLSVL.

This sequence joins TRBV6-5 and TRBJ2-2, with 9 bases identical to TRBD2. The trim removed 8 bases at V and 5 bases at J, leaving 6 bases unmatched. There are 14 residues in the CDR3. CDR1 and CDR2 (germline): MNHEY, SVGAGI. The CDR3: CASSDSGGTGELFF. The CDR3 DNA is TGTGCCAGCTCAGATAGCGGGGGAACCGGGGAGCTGTTTTTT.

This chain uses TRBV12-3 or TRBV12-4 with TRBJ2-3; D gene uncertain. The CDR3 totals 12 residues. The germline V and J ends were trimmed by 2 bases and 8 bases, with 8 bases remaining between them. The CDR3 DNA reads TGTGCCAGCAGTTTATATCTTGGTACGCAGTATTTT. The encoded protein is CASSLYLGTQYF.

The genes are TRBV7-9 and TRBJ1-4; weak D call: TRBD1 (5 bases). The V and J ends lost 2 bases and 8 bases respectively, with 18 bases between them. The germline gives CDR1 SEHNR, CDR2 FQNEAQ (reference sequence). This CDR3 region has 16 residues. In DNA form, the CDR3 reads TGTGCCAGCAGCTTAACCAGACCCCGGGGCGGCGAAAAACTGTTTTTT. Protein: CASSLTRPRGGEKLFF.

The chain couples TRBV13 to TRBJ2-7, with TRBD1 matching 10 bases. Germline values: CDR1 PRHDT, CDR2 FYEKMQ (reference sequence). With 4 bases clipped from V and 2 bases from J, the junction kept 8 bases outside the gene matches. The CDR3 runs to 16 residues. CDR3 bases: TGTGCCAGCAGCTCTGGACAGGGGGTATTCCCCTACGAGCAGTACTTC. Encoded protein: CASSSGQGVFPYEQYF.

The CDR3 sequence: CASSPQTGQGLGYTF. The CDR3 region has the DNA TGTGCCAGTAGTCCGCAAACGGGACAGGGACTTGGCTACACCTTC. The chain employs TRBV19 and TRBJ1-2; 9 positions agree with TRBD1. Germline trimming cut 5 bases from V and 7 bases from J; bases unmatched to any gene: 11. Per the germline V gene, CDR1 is LNHDA and CDR2 is SQIVND (reference sequence). The length of the CDR3 is 15 residues.

A note on this clone: This same CDR3 is encoded by further DNA sequences in the sample. The V and J genes are TRBV12-5 and TRBJ1-1, with D hard to call. With 0 bases removed from V and 5 bases from J, the gap between germline ends came to 4 bases. The germline V gene has CDR1 LGHNT and CDR2 FRNRAP. The CDR3 runs to 12 residues. The CDR3 DNA is TGTGCTAGTGGTTTGGTAGGGACTGAAGCTTTCTTT. As protein: CASGLVGTEAFF.

This rearrangement joins TRBV27 to TRBJ2-1; 14 positions match TRBD2. The CDR3 contains 16 residues. Germline V gene data show CDR1 as MNHEY and CDR2 as SMNVEV (reference sequence). With V trimmed by 6 bases and J by 6 bases, 7 bases remained unmatched. The CDR3 reads CASSLTSGGALNEQFF. The CDR3 coding sequence is TGTGCCAGCAGCCTGACTAGCGGGGGGGCCCTCAATGAGCAGTTCTTC.

The chain joins TRBV18 to TRBJ2-5, with 7 bases fitting TRBD1. Looked up from germline, CDR1 is KGHSH and CDR2 is LQKENI. V dropped 0 bases and J dropped 5; count of bases not matched to a gene: 6. This CDR3 spans 15 amino acids. The CDR3 protein is CASSPPTGWQETQYF. Written as DNA, the CDR3 is TGTGCCAGCTCACCACCGACAGGGTGGCAGGAGACCCAGTACTTC.

This clone has a single count. The gene calls are TRBV12-5 and TRBJ2-2; D not certain. The CDR3 runs 12 residues. CDR1 is LGHNT, CDR2 FRNRAP, per germline. Trimming took off 3 bases at V and 5 bases at J, with 4 bases between the two ends. CDR3 region: CASGLRTGELFF. The CDR3 DNA reads as TGTGCTAGTGGTTTAAGAACCGGGGAGCTGTTTTTT.